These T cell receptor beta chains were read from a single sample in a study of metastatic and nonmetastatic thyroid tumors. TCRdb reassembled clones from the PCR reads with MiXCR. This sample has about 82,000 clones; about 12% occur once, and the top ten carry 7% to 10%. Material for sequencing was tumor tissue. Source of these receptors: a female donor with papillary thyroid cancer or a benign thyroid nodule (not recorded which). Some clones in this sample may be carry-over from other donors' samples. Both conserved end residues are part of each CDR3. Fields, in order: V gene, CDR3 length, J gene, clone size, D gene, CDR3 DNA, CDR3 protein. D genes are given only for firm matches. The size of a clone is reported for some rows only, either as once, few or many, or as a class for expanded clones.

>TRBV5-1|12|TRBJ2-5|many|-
TGCGCCAGCAGCTACAGCGGGGAGACCCAGTACTTC
CASSYSGETQYF
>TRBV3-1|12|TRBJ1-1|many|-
TGTGCCAGCAGCCAATCGACAGGAGTAACTTTCTTT
CASSQSTGVTFF
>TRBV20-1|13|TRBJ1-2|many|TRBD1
TGCAGTGCCCCGGGACAGGGGGAAGGTGGCTACACCTTC
CSAPGQGEGGYTF
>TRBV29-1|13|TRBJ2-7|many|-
TGCAGCGTTGGGGTTAGCGGACCCTACGAGCAGTACTTC
CSVGVSGPYEQYF
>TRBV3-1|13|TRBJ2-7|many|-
TGTGCCAGCAGCCAAGAATTGACCTACGAGCAGTACTTC
CASSQELTYEQYF
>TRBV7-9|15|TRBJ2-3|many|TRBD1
TGTGCCAGCGTAAAACAGGGGGGAAGCACAGATACGCAGTATTTT
CASVKQGGSTDTQYF
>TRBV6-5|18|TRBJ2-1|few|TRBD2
TGTGCCAGCAGTTACGGGGGATTAGCGGGAGTAAGACCGTTCGTGCAGTTCTTC
CASSYGGLAGVRPFVQFF
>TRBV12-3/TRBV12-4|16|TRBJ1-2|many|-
TGTGCCAGCAGTCCCTGGGAGGGGCATGACGGCTATGGCTACACCTTC
CASSPWEGHDGYGYTF
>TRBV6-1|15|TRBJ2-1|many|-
TGTGCCAGCAGTGAAAGTTTCCTCTCCTACAATGAGCAGTTCTTC
CASSESFLSYNEQFF
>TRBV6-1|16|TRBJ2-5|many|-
TGTGCCATCGCTGAGGGGCAGGGACCGTACCAAGAGACCCAGTACTTC
CAIAEGQGPYQETQYF
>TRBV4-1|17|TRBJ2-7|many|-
TGCGCCAGCAGCCAGGTCAATAGCGCCCGCAGCTCCTACGAGCAGTACTTC
CASSQVNSARSSYEQYF
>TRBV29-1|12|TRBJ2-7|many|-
TGCAGCGTTTACTCCACCCTCTACGAGCAGTACTTC
CSVYSTLYEQYF
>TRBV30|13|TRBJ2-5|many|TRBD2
TGTGCCTGGAGTGGACTAGCGGGAGAGACCCAGTACTTC
CAWSGLAGETQYF
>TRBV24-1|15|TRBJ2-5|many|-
TGTGCCACCAGTGATTTTAAAGCCAGTCAGGAGACCCAGTACTTC
CATSDFKASQETQYF
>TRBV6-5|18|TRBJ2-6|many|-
TGTGCCAGCAGTTACAGTCCGGGACTGCACTCTGGGGCCAACGTCCTGACTTTC
CASSYSPGLHSGANVLTF
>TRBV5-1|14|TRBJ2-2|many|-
TGCGCCAGCAGCTCGCAAGGGGGAACCGGGGAGCTGTTTTTT
CASSSQGGTGELFF
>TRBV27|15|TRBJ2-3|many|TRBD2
TGTGCCAGCAGTTCCCCTAGCGGTTACACAGATACGCAGTATTTT
CASSSPSGYTDTQYF
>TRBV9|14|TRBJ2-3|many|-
TGTGCCAGCAGCGTAGGCGAGTCCACAGATACGCAGTATTTT
CASSVGESTDTQYF
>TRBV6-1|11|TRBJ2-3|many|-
TGTGCCAGCAGTCCGCCTGGTACGCAGTATTTT
CASSPPGTQYF
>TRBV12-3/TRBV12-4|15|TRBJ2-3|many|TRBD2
TGTGCCAGCAGAAATCGGACTAGCGGCACAGATACGCAGTATTTT
CASRNRTSGTDTQYF
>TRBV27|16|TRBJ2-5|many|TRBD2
TGTGCCAGCAGTTTATCTCCGGGGAGGGGAGGAGAGACCCAGTACTTC
CASSLSPGRGGETQYF
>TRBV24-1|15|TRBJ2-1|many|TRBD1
TGTGCCACCAGTGATCAGACAGGGAGCTACAATGAGCAGTTCTTC
CATSDQTGSYNEQFF
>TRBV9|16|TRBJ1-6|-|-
TGCGCCAGCAGCGTAGAGGATGGGGTTGGCAATTCACCCCTCCACTTT
CASSVEDGVGNSPLHF
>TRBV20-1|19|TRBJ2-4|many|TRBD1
TGCAGTGCTACCGGGGGGAGGGACAGGGTCCTTTTAGCCAAAAACATTCAGTACTTC
CSATGGRDRVLLAKNIQYF
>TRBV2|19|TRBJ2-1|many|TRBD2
TGTGCCAGCAGAGAAGGAAGCGGGAGGGCCTGGCGTTACAACAATGAGCAGTTCTTC
CASREGSGRAWRYNNEQFF
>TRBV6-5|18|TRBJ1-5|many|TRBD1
TGTGCCAGCAGTTACTACGGTCAACAGGGGGCGCTTCCCCAGCCCCAGCATTTT
CASSYYGQQGALPQPQHF
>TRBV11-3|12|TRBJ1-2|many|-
TGTGCCAGCAGCACGGGTCGCTATGGCTACACCTTC
CASSTGRYGYTF
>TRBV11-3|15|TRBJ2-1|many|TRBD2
TGTGCCAGCAGCTTAAGCGGGAGGATGTACAATGAGCAGTTCTTC
CASSLSGRMYNEQFF
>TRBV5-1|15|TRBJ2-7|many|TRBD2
TGCGCCAGCAGCCAAGGGACTAGCGGCCCCTACGAGCAGTACTTC
CASSQGTSGPYEQYF
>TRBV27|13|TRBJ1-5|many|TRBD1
TGTGCCATAGGACAGGGGCGCAATCAGCCCCAGCATTTT
CAIGQGRNQPQHF
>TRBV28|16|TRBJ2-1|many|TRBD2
TGTGCCAGCAGCACTCACAGCGGGGGGGGGTACAATGAGCAGTTCTTC
CASSTHSGGGYNEQFF
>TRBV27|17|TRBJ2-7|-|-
TGTGCCAGCAGCCCTGGGACAAGCGAGCACTCGACCCACGAGCAGTACTTC
CASSPGTSEHSTHEQYF
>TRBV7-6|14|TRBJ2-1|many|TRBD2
TGTGCCAGCAGCTTAGTTCTAGCGGGACGGGAGCAGTTCTTC
CASSLVLAGREQFF
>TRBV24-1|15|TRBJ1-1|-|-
TGTGCCAAAAGTGATTCCCGGGGAGTGGACACTGAAGCTTTCTTT
CAKSDSRGVDTEAFF
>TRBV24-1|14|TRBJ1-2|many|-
TGTGCCACCAGTGATTTGTCATGGAGCTATGGCTACACCTTC
CATSDLSWSYGYTF
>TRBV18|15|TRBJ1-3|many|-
TGTGCCAGCTCACCAGACAGGACCTCTGGAAACACCATATATTTT
CASSPDRTSGNTIYF
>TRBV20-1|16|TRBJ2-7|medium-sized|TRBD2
TGCAGTGCTCGGGGGCTAGGGGCGGGAGGGACCTACGAGCAGTACTTC
CSARGLGAGGTYEQYF
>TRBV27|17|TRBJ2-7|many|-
TGTGCCAGCAGTTTTGAGGCAGCCAGCTTCAACACCTACGAGCAGTACTTC
CASSFEAASFNTYEQYF
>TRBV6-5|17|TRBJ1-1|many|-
TGTGCCAGCAGTTACTCAGGACCCCCCGGCAGGGTCCCTGAAGCTTTCTTT
CASSYSGPPGRVPEAFF
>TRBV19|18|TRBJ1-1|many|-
TGTGCCAGTAGTATCAGACAATCAAGAGGCCACATGAACACTGAAGCTTTCTTT
CASSIRQSRGHMNTEAFF
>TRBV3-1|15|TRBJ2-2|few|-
TGTGCCAGCAGCCAAGACGTCAGGGGCACCGGGGAGCTGTTTTTT
CASSQDVRGTGELFF
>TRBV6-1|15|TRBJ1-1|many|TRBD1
TGTGCCAGCAGTAAGGACAGGGGTACCGTCACTGAAGCTTTCTTT
CASSKDRGTVTEAFF
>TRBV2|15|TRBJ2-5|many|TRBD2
TGTGCCAGCAATAGCGGGAGGACTCTCCAAGAGACCCAGTACTTC
CASNSGRTLQETQYF
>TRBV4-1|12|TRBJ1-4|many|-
TGCGCCAGCAGCTGGGCAGATGAAAAACTGTTTTTT
CASSWADEKLFF
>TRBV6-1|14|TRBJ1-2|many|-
TGTGCCAGCAGTTTAGGGGGGTTTAACTATGGCTACACCTTC
CASSLGGFNYGYTF
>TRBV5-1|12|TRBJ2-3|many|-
TGCGCCAGCAGCTTGTCAGAAGTCACGCAGTATTTT
CASSLSEVTQYF
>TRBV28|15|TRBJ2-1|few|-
TGTGCCAGCACTCCCGATGGACGCCTCTACAATGAGCAGTTCTTC
CASTPDGRLYNEQFF
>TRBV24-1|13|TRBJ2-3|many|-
TGTGCCACCAGTGAGGTATTTCGAGATACGCAGTATTTT
CATSEVFRDTQYF
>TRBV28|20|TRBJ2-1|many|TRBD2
TGTGCCAGCAGGATGTGGCTAGCGGGAGTTAGTAGGGGGCCTGACAATGAGCAGTTCTTC
CASRMWLAGVSRGPDNEQFF
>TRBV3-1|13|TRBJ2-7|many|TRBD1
TGTGCCAGCAGCCAGACTGGACAGGCTGAGCAGTACTTC
CASSQTGQAEQYF
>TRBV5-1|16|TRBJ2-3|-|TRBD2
TGCGCCAGCAGCTTGGCCCTGGCTAGCGGGACAGATACGCAGTATTTT
CASSLALASGTDTQYF
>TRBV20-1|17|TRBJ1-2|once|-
TGCAGTGCTGTCCTTCAAGGTGGGACTGGGGGTGGGAGTGAATACACCTTC
CSAVLQGGTGGGSEYTF
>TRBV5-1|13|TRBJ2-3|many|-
TGCGCCAGCAGCCTTCCGGGGACAGATACGCAGTATTTT
CASSLPGTDTQYF
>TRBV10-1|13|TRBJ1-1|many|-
TGCGCCAGCAGCAGGGATGGTGGCACTGAAGCTTTCTTT
CASSRDGGTEAFF
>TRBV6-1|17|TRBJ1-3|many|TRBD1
TGTGCCAGCAGTTGGGGCGGGACAGGTTTCTCTGGAAACACCATATATTTT
CASSWGGTGFSGNTIYF
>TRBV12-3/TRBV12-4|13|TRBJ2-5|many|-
TGTGCCAGCAGTTTAGTACAGGGTGAGACCCAGTACTTC
CASSLVQGETQYF
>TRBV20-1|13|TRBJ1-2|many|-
TGCAGTGCTAGTGGCAGAGCCCTCTATGGCTACACCTTC
CSASGRALYGYTF
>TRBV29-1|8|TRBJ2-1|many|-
TGCAGCGCCGATGAGCAGTTCTTC
CSADEQFF
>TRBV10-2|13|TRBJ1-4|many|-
TGCGCCAGCACGTCGGGGATAGGGGAAAAACTGTTTTTT
CASTSGIGEKLFF
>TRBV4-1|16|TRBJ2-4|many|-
TGCGCCAGCAGCCGCATCGTTTGGGACACCAAAAACATTCAGTACTTC
CASSRIVWDTKNIQYF